This TCR beta chain was observed in a study of T cell responses to AZD1222 COVID-19 vaccine. Study-wide context: Pooling of second doses given at about 4 or about 12 weeks was done.

The method was immunoSEQ multiplex PCR; TCRdb's version includes in-frame clones alone and lacks a portion of them. This table holds some 140,000 clones, more than 90% found once. Concerning this clone: Its cognate antigen is unknown.

Whole-study results and caveats: Spike-specific TCR breadth and depth rose after two AZD1222 doses. There were mostly white British donors and more females than males, and clonal diversity was possibly underestimated. Nearly half of spike-specific TCRs reportedly go after variant regions that carry no mutations.

The CDR3 sequence is 14 residues long. V dropped 0 bases and J dropped 2 bases, with 8 bases sitting between them. Germline values: CDR1 KGHSH, CDR2 LQKENI. The TCR comes from an adult in good health. Sequenced material: peripheral blood, taken on day 0 of AZD1222 vaccination. V is TRBV18 and J is TRBJ2-7; D gene ambiguous. For the CDR3, the DNA is TGTGCCAGCTCACCACCGGGCCTTCCCTACGAGCAGTACTTC. It codes for CASSPPGLPYEQYF.